This entry lists 10 T cell receptor beta chains sequenced from one sample in a study of T-cell reconstitution after alpha-beta-depleted transplantation in children. This sample's TCRbeta library carried unique molecular identifier barcodes. TCRdb re-called the PCR reads through MiXCR, storing one row per CDR3 protein. The sample lists about 110,000 distinct CDR3 sequences, 20% to 25% occurring once. The sequencing here drew on PBMCs, mostly from graft donor cells, taken 180 days after TCRalphabeta/CD19-depleted stem cell transplant. The receptors come from a male patient aged 2-9 years who had a stem cell transplant for chronic granulomatous disease, so the T cells may come from the graft donor.

This clonotype was seen ten or more times. V usage is TRBV20-1 and J usage is TRBJ1-5, with a tentative D call TRBD1 (5 bases). Germline CDR1 is DFQATT and CDR2 is SNEGSKA (reference sequence). This CDR3 comprises 13 residues. The V end lost 3 bases, the J end lost 1 base, and 7 bases lay between the germline ends. The CDR3: CSASRESNQPQHF. Here the CDR3 DNA reads TGCAGTGCTAGCAGGGAAAGCAATCAGCCCCAGCATTTT.

This clonotype appeared many times. The CDR3 nucleotides read TGCGCCAGCAGCTTGGCGATAGCGGGGTACAATGAGCAGTTCTTC. This sequence encodes CASSLAIAGYNEQFF. V gene TRBV5-1 combines with J gene TRBJ2-1, with 8 bases lining up with TRBD2. Germline trimming cut 0 bases from V and 4 bases from J; bases unmatched to any gene: 3. Germline CDR1 reads SGHRS; CDR2 reads YFSETQ. There are 15 residues in the CDR3. Drawing the rest from reference TRBV5-1 and TRBJ2-1, the complete variable domain is KAGVTQTPRYLIKTRGQQVTLSCSPISGHRSVSWYQQTPGQGLQFLFEYFSETQRNKGNFPGRFSGRQFSNSRSEMNVSTLELGDSALYLCASSLAIAGYNEQFFGPGTRLTVL.

This chain links TRBV28 with TRBJ2-3; maybe TRBD2 (5 bases). Trimming took off 6 bases at V and 2 bases at J, with 15 bases between the two ends. The CDR3 sequence is 15 residues long. CDR1 MDHEN and CDR2 SYDVKM come from the germline V gene. The CDR3 sequence: CASRTEGAITDTQYF. CDR3 nucleotides: TGTGCCAGCAGAACCGAGGGAGCAATCACAGATACGCAGTATTTT.

The gene calls are TRBV13 and TRBJ2-2; no definite D call. CDR1 is PRHDT, CDR2 FYEKMQ, per germline (reference sequence). Trimming shortened V by 5 bases and J by 1 base, and 11 bases separated the two germline ends. CDR3 size: 15 residues. The CDR3 DNA reads as TGTGCCAGCAGCCTTGGAGTCTTGAACACCGGGGAGCTGTTTTTT. Its translation: CASSLGVLNTGELFF.

The table lists this clonotype with many counts. The CDR3 coding sequence is TGTGCCGCCGCGACTAGTTTTAAAGAGACCCAGTACTTC. Translation gives CAAATSFKETQYF. The V call is TRBV10-3, the J call TRBJ2-5; D may be TRBD2 (6 bases). CDR3 length: 13 amino acids. The V end lost 11 bases, the J end lost 3 bases, and 16 bases lay between the germline ends. The V gene's germline CDR1 is ENHRY and CDR2 SYGVKD.

This clonotype was counted only a few times. The chain employs TRBV7-2 and TRBJ2-1; D gene uncertain. The germline V gene has CDR1 SGHTA and CDR2 FQGNSA. This CDR3 has 15 amino acids. Trimming took 2 bases from V and 2 from J, leaving 10 bases between them. The CDR3 sequence is CASSLNGKTYNEQFF. DNA of the CDR3: TGTGCCAGCAGCTTAAACGGAAAGACCTACAATGAGCAGTTCTTC.

The chain has TRBV12-3 or TRBV12-4 and TRBJ1-1, with a weak D call TRBD1 (5 bases). V was shortened by 5 bases and J by 8 bases, with 12 bases between the two germline ends. This CDR3 contains 12 residues. This CDR3 is CASSRKGSEAFF. CDR3 bases: TGTGCCAGCAGTAGAAAGGGGTCAGAAGCTTTCTTT.

In its sample, this clonotype was seen many times. The rearrangement joins TRBV7-3 to TRBJ2-1; 14 bases align to TRBD2. After removal of 1 base from V and 6 bases from J, the junction contained 11 bases not matched to a gene. Per the germline V gene, CDR1 is SGHTA and CDR2 is FQGTGA. The CDR3 loop spans 19 amino acids. The CDR3 is CASSLKTSGRGFRGNEQFF. For the CDR3, the DNA is TGTGCCAGCAGCTTAAAGACTAGCGGGAGGGGGTTCAGAGGCAATGAGCAGTTCTTC.

This chain uses TRBV18 with TRBJ2-1; 12 bases line up with TRBD1. The V gene's germline CDR1 is KGHSH and CDR2 LQKENI. After removal of 3 bases from V and 7 bases from J, the junction contained 7 bases not matched to a gene. The CDR3 has 16 residues. Here the CDR3 reads CASSPTGTGGANEQFF. CDR3 coding DNA: TGTGCCAGCTCACCTACCGGGACAGGGGGCGCAAATGAGCAGTTCTTC.

This clonotype was observed a handful of times. The rearrangement joins TRBV9 to TRBJ2-5, with D unclear. This CDR3 has 13 residues. V was cut by 6 bases and J by 3 bases, with 12 bases left in between. CDR1 and CDR2 from the germline V gene are SGDLS and YYNGEE. CDR3 region: CASNTNGKETQYF. The CDR3 DNA reads as TGTGCCAGCAACACGAACGGTAAAGAGACCCAGTACTTC.